This T cell receptor (beta chain) was recovered during a study of T cell responses to AZD1222 COVID-19 vaccine (dated by TCRdb to about 2021). Regarding the study in general: A total of 230 to 250 trial participants underwent TCR sequencing, of whom about 210 had received two doses of AZD1222 and approximately 26 had received two doses of the MenACWY control vaccine. Trial participants were enrolled by age into 18-55, 56-69 and 70-plus year subgroups, with roughly 150, 30 and 60 TCR-sequenced participants respectively. Points the paper makes about the study in general: The whole spike protein was spanned by vaccine-associated CD4 TCRs, and dominant responses were seen in regions 160-218 and 743-854. Because no samples from the day 14 peak response were available, repertoires could be characterized only after the peak T cell response. After two AZD1222 doses, both the breadth and the depth of spike-specific TCRs were significantly higher than at day 0 and than in MenACWY recipients. Most participants were white British and females outnumbered males, and the authors suggested that clonal diversity may have been underestimated. In the small 56-69-year group, the increase in depth fell short of significance, most likely because of low power. Conclusions about previously exposed vaccinees are limited, since just 5 to 7 AZD1222 recipients were seropositive for SARS-CoV-2 at baseline. Reportedly, almost half of the unique spike-specific TCRs recognized epitopes lying outside the regions that are mutated in the B.1.351 and B.1.1.7 variants.

The time point tag for this specimen amounts to: about 28 days (+/-7) after the second vaccine dose. AZD1222 recipients with second doses at about 4 weeks or about 12 weeks were pooled, because spike-specific TCR depth and breadth did not differ between schedules. The vaccinee samples were drawn from two UK trials, COV001 and COV002, one of which was a single-blind randomized controlled phase 2/3 trial testing AZD1222 (ChAdOx1 nCoV-19) in healthy adults. For TCRbeta chain sequencing, PBMC samples were collected from trial participants at day 0 and at day 28 after the second dose. This clone was picked up one time. What this receptor recognizes is not known. No base quality information exists; no much larger clone differs at one position. Cut back by 0 bases and 10 bases, the V and J ends lie 7 bases apart. The germline V gene yields SNHLY for CDR1 and FYNNEI for CDR2. There are 13 amino acids in the CDR3, from cysteine to phenylalanine inclusive. Of all the DNA, just the CDR3 is kept, 39 bases in frame from base 1.

The CDR3 regions of human TCRbeta chains were analyzed by immunosequencing. For the original study's pipeline: TCRs in the repertoires were matched against a reference library of SARS-CoV-2-specific TCRs that had been generated with the MIRA antigen-specificity platform. Breadth was defined as the fraction of unique TCRs that were SARS-CoV-2-associated. Depth was defined as the fraction of total T cells that were SARS-CoV-2-associated. Using the MIRA data, each spike-specific TCR was mapped to the spike region that the TCR reacts to and placed in a CD4 or CD8 class. Log10-transformed breadth and depth values were compared by one-way ANOVA with Sidak's multiple comparisons tests. This is the immuneACCESS table as TCRdb keeps it, with only in-frame sequences that have V and J called. A part of the clones is gone; compared with another copy, unresolved V genes explain less than half, and the rest is unexplained. V and J calls and clone size follow that table, whereas D and trimming were derived from the DNA. Here the sample has approximately 270,000 clones; approximately 94% occur a single time. The ten largest clones add up to around 0.5% of the sample.

This receptor chain uses TRBV2 and TRBJ1-6, and possibly TRBD1, on 6 matching bases. This receptor was taken from an adult who received the AZD1222 COVID-19 vaccine. This sample comprised peripheral blood, obtained 28 days after the second AZD1222 dose. The CDR3 sequence is CASSEAGGSPLHF. The DNA reads as follows: TGTGCCAGCAGTGAAGCGGGGGGCTCACCCCTCCACTTT. With all but the CDR3 taken from the reference TRBV2 and TRBJ1-6 genes, the full variable domain is: EPEVTQTPSHQVTQMGQEVILRCVPISNHLYFYWYRQILGQKVEFLVSFYNNEISEKSEIFDDQFSVERPDGSNFTLKIRSTKLEDSAMYFCASSEAGGSPLHFGNGTRLTVT.